This T cell receptor (beta chain) was sequenced for a study of cytomegalovirus exposure and HLA in healthy donors. The junction had 6 bases not matched to a gene; V was cut back by 10 bases and J by 3 bases. There are 12 residues in the CDR3. In germline, CDR1 is MDHEN, CDR2 SYDVKM. PCR amplification relied on 60 Vbeta primers (plus 13 Jbeta primers). The protocol was immunoSEQ multiplex PCR, while the TCRdb copy is restricted to in-frame clones and leaves out a portion. Here the sample spans 200,000 to 300,000 clones, 84% being singletons. Sequenced material: PBMCs. J is TRBJ2-7 and V is TRBV28; the match to TRBD1 covers 7 bases. The receptor's source is a woman aged 40 to 50 in good health and CMV-seropositive. In nucleotides, the CDR3 is TGTGCCACTGCGACAGGGTACTACGAGCAGTACTTC. Its protein is CATATGYYEQYF. Complete variable domain (other parts from reference TRBV28 and TRBJ2-7): DVKVTQSSRYLVKRTGEKVFLECVQDMDHENMFWYRQDPGLGLRLIYFSYDVKMKEKGDIPEGYSVSREKKERFSLILESASTNQTSMYLCATATGYYEQYFGPGTRLTVT.